Presented here are 4 T cell receptor beta chains from one specimen sequenced in a study of OX40 agonist ivuxolimab in advanced cancers. The assay was immunoSEQ multiplex PCR, and TCRdb's table has in-frame clones only and misses some. The profile shows under 100,000 clones, 92% of them singletons. Sequencing was performed on CD4+ or CD8+ T cells sorted from blood, taken in a trial of the OX40 agonist ivuxolimab. Source of these receptors: an adult with an advanced solid tumor such as melanoma, head and neck, liver or kidney cancer.

This clone was counted a single time. V and J are TRBV6-6 and TRBJ2-7; 8 bases agree with TRBD1. The V gene end was trimmed by 6 bases and the J gene end by 4 bases; junction bases not matched to a gene: 11. The CDR3 is made up of 15 amino acids. Germline V gene lookup returns CDR1 MNHNY and CDR2 SVGAGI (reference sequence). CDR3 nucleotide sequence: TGTGCCAGCAGCCCGAGGACAGGGCAGTCGTACGAGCAGTACTTC. This codes for CASSPRTGQSYEQYF.

The chain couples TRBV5-7 to TRBJ1-2; D is unresolved. TRBV5-7 falls under the ORF class, with uncertain function. V was pared by 0 bases and J by 7 bases, with 4 bases between. The CDR3 is 11 residues long. The DNA of the CDR3 is TGTGCCAGCAGCTTGGGGGGTGGCTACACCTTC. Translating it yields CASSLGGGYTF.

V and J are TRBV30 and TRBJ2-3; D gene ambiguous. The CDR3 is 16 residues long. V lost 1 base to trimming and J lost 2 bases, with 16 bases between them. In germline, CDR1 is GTSNPN, CDR2 SVGIG (reference sequence). The CDR3 DNA reads TGTGCCTGGAGTGCGGGTTTAAAAGTACTCACAGATACGCAGTATTTT. This gives the protein CAWSAGLKVLTDTQYF.

The gene calls are TRBV7-2 and TRBJ2-3, with TRBD2 matching over 7 bases. The ends lost 1 base at V and 5 bases at J; junction bases unmatched: 6. The germline CDR1 and CDR2 sequences are SGHTA and FQGNSA. This CDR3 region has 15 residues. In DNA form, the CDR3 reads TGTGCCAGCAGCTTAGTGGGAGGGGTGGTAGATACGCAGTATTTT. The encoded protein is CASSLVGGVVDTQYF.